The text below deals with one T cell receptor beta chain. Seattle researchers signed up patients amid active infection and tracked them longitudinally. How the authors handled the data: Amplified reference gene primers provided the basis for estimating nucleated cell counts. The table came from immunoSEQ multiplex PCR; TCRdb's copy has only in-frame clones and leaves some out. The DNA gave D and trimming, while V, J and clone size come from that table. Among around 270,000 clones listed, about 85% were seen once. These data come from a study of blood T cell repertoires in COVID-19. Whole-study context: COVID-19 samples, acute and convalescent, were from the United States, Italy and Spain. T cells, B-cell-depleted T cells, or PBMCs supplied cDNA or gDNA.

The TCR originated in a human donor with COVID-19, enrolled during active disease. The donor label of this sample is uncertain. The material sequenced was peripheral blood.

CDR3 sequence: CSVGPTGSTEAFF. Written as DNA, the CDR3 is TGCAGCGTTGGACCGACAGGGTCGACTGAAGCTTTCTTT. J is TRBJ1-1 and V is TRBV29-1, with TRBD1 identical over 7 bases. The CDR3 totals 13 residues. The V segment lost 4 bases and the J segment 5 bases; nucleotides outside the gene matches: 7. The V gene's germline CDR1 is SQVTM and CDR2 ANQGSEA.